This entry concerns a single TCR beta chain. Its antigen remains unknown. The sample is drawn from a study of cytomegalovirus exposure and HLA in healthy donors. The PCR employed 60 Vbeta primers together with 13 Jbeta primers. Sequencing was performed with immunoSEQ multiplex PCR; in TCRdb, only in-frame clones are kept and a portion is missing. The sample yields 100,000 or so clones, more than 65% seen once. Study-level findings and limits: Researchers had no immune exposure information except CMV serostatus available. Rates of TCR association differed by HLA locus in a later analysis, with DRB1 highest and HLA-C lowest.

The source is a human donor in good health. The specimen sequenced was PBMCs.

The CDR3 here is CASTHGNGNQPQHF. For the CDR3, the DNA is TGTGCCAGCACCCACGGGAATGGCAATCAGCCCCAGCATTTT. The rearrangement links TRBV2 to TRBJ1-5; D call uncertain. The CDR3 spans 14 residues. Germline values: CDR1 SNHLY, CDR2 FYNNEI. Trimming pared 7 bases from V and 2 bases from J, leaving 12 bases between.